This TCR beta chain was obtained from a study of early T cells in non-severe SARS-CoV-2 infection. Looking at the study overall: The study sequenced bulk RNA from unsorted whole blood, with chains unpaired.

The CDR3 extends over 11 amino acids. Trimming pared 2 bases from V and 4 bases from J, leaving 6 bases between. CDR1 SQVTM and CDR2 ANQGSEA come from the germline V gene. In the library, individual cDNA molecules carried attached unique molecular identifiers. A single record per CDR3 protein comes from TCRdb applying MiXCR to the 5' RACE reads. The sample lists around 49,000 distinct CDR3 sequences, 11% occurring once. This receptor was identified in an adult who was a healthcare worker with PCR-confirmed SARS-CoV-2 infection or an uninfected control (not recorded which). The chain is built from TRBV29-1 and TRBJ2-7; D possibly corresponds to TRBD1 (5 bases). The sequenced material came from whole blood. The DNA for the CDR3 is TGCAGCGTTGAACAGGGTTACGAGCAGTACTTC. Translation gives CSVEQGYEQYF.